Listed here is a single T cell receptor (beta chain). The antigen is unknown. This sample stems from a study of post-analysis software for immune sequencing data. Incorporated into the TCR beta cDNA libraries were unique molecular identifiers, which served to reduce PCR and sequencing biases. MiXCR, applied by TCRdb to the PCR reads, yields one record per CDR3 protein. The repertoire consists of 450,000 to 650,000 distinct CDR3 sequences, with roughly two fifths occurring once and the leading ten covering 1.7%. Study results and caveats: With TRBV5-6, TRBV5-1 and TRBV20-1 included, about five TRBV segments were more frequent in patients than in controls. Same-batch preparations were strongly co-clustered by F measure.

The CDR3 is made up of 16 amino acids. Trimming took 5 bases from V and 3 from J; bases not matched to a gene: 11. Sequenced material: blood. The clonotype was recovered from a girl between 5 and 17 years old with multiple sclerosis. The V and J genes are TRBV12-3 or TRBV12-4 and TRBJ2-7, with TRBD1 matching 9 bases. The CDR3, as DNA: TGTGCCAGCAGTGGCGGGTGGGACAGGGAGAGCTACGAGCAGTACTTC. This translates into CASSGGWDRESYEQYF.